These T cell receptor beta chains were read from a single sample in a study of T cell responses to AZD1222 COVID-19 vaccine. Profiled with immunoSEQ multiplex PCR; TCRdb holds only in-frame clones, not every one. The sample contains 77,000 or so clones, about 91% of which appear only once. The input for sequencing was peripheral blood, taken on day 0 of AZD1222 vaccination. These receptors came from an adult in good health. Each CDR3 is given with its conserved first and last residue. D genes are given only for firm matches. Size is omitted from some rows. Given values are once, few, many or a class for expanded clones.

J gene | V gene | D gene | clone size | CDR3 protein | CDR3 DNA
TRBJ1-1 | TRBV5-8 | TRBD1 | NA | CASSIRQGRVTEAFF | TGTGCCAGCAGCATAAGACAGGGCCGGGTCACTGAAGCTTTCTTT
TRBJ2-7 | TRBV6-1 | TRBD1 | NA | CASSEAAGTGGYEQYF | TGTGCCAGCAGTGAAGCGGCAGGAACAGGGGGGTACGAGCAGTACTTC
TRBJ2-7 | TRBV11-2 | NA | NA | CASSWQGRQSSYEQYF | TGTGCCAGCAGCTGGCAGGGAAGACAGAGCTCCTACGAGCAGTACTTC
TRBJ1-3 | TRBV28 | NA | NA | CASSFPVSGNTIYF | TGTGCCAGCAGTTTTCCGGTCTCTGGAAACACCATATATTTT
TRBJ1-4 | TRBV6-2/TRBV6-3 | TRBD1 | NA | CASSYGDRIATNEKLFF | TGTGCCAGCAGTTACGGGGACAGGATTGCAACTAATGAAAAACTGTTTTTT
TRBJ2-7 | TRBV14 | NA | NA | CASSQDFNRDEQYF | TGTGCCAGCAGCCAAGACTTTAATCGGGACGAGCAGTACTTC
TRBJ1-1 | TRBV29-1 | NA | NA | CSVDAGRTEAFF | TGCAGCGTTGATGCTGGAAGAACTGAAGCTTTCTTT
TRBJ1-5 | TRBV27 | NA | once | CASGTRATTSNQPQHF | TGTGCCAGCGGCACACGCGCGACCACTAGCAATCAGCCCCAGCATTTT
TRBJ1-6 | TRBV7-2 | TRBD1 | few | CASSSGQGANSPLHF | TGTGCCAGCAGCTCCGGACAGGGAGCTAATTCACCCCTCCACTTT
TRBJ2-4 | TRBV19 | NA | once | CASSAGNQNIQYF | TGTGCCAGTAGCGCAGGGAATCAAAACATTCAGTACTTC
TRBJ2-2 | TRBV3-1/TRBV3-2 | TRBD1 | NA | CASSGTASTGELFF | TGTGCCAGCAGTGGGACAGCAAGCACCGGGGAGCTGTTTTTT
TRBJ1-5 | TRBV6-2/TRBV6-3 | NA | NA | CASSYPQREQPQHF | TGTGCCAGCAGTTACCCGCAGCGAGAGCAGCCCCAGCATTTT
TRBJ1-2 | TRBV5-1 | NA | NA | CASSFQSNYGYTF | TGCGCCAGCAGCTTTCAGTCTAACTATGGCTACACCTTC
TRBJ2-1 | TRBV18 | TRBD2 | NA | CASSPTSVRDNEQFF | TGTGCCAGCTCACCCACTAGCGTTCGGGACAATGAGCAGTTCTTC